The table lists the clone carrying this T cell receptor beta chain with a few counts. The antigen remains unidentified. V gave up 7 bases and J gave up 2 bases; unmatched junction bases: 7. This CDR3 is 16 amino acids long. This entry comes from a study of T-cell memory formation after mild COVID-19. Background on the study: Across donors, TCR clusters were largely donor specific.

General study findings and limits: Contracting CD4+ clones sat mainly in CM and EM; CD8+ in EMRA. Cross-reactive memory seemingly joined, as some responding clones were found in pre-infection memory.

One entry per CDR3 protein results from TCRdb running MiXCR on the 5' RACE reads. The data show 100,000 to 130,000 distinct CDR3 sequences, 15% to 20% seen once. This clonotype was obtained from a man younger than 30 who had mild COVID-19 (a few samples of this study predate the infection). Cell type and time point are not known. Material for sequencing was PBMCs or a T cell subset sorted from them (not recorded which). The rearrangement joins TRBV12-3 or TRBV12-4 to TRBJ2-3; TRBD2 matches 12 bases. DNA of the CDR3: TGTGCCAGCAATTCCAGACTAGCGGGGGTCACAGATACGCAGTATTTT. Protein product: CASNSRLAGVTDTQYF.